A selection of T cell receptor beta chains follows, all from one sample in a study of CD8+ T cells in alopecia areata. TCRdb's copy holds only in-frame clones and misses some; the assay was immunoSEQ multiplex PCR. This table has 12,000 or so clones, roughly 65% appearing once. The sequenced sample consisted of skin. The receptors were gathered from a human donor with alopecia areata. Both conserved end residues are part of each CDR3. D genes are given only for firm matches. Part of the rows lack a size; the others show once, few, many or a class for expanded clones.

>15|NA|NA|TRBV6-1|TRBJ2-7
TGTGCCAGCAGTGAAGTTGGGCAGGGACCCTACGAGCAGTACTTC
CASSEVGQGPYEQYF
>15|few|TRBD2|TRBV28|TRBJ2-1
TGTGCCACCAACGTAGCGGGAGGGCCCCACAATGAGCAGTTCTTC
CATNVAGGPHNEQFF
>14|few|NA|TRBV18|TRBJ2-3
TGTGCCAGCTCGGCCCGACAGGGCACAGATACGCAGTATTTT
CASSARQGTDTQYF
>14|NA|NA|TRBV13|TRBJ2-5
TGTGCCAGCAAGCCCGGGATCCTAGAAGAGACCCAGTACTTC
CASKPGILEETQYF
>15|NA|TRBD2|TRBV4-2|TRBJ2-7
TGTGCCAGCAGCCAGGCAGGGACTAGCGGCGGGGAGCAGTACTTC
CASSQAGTSGGEQYF
>13|medium-sized|TRBD2|TRBV10-3|TRBJ2-2
TGTGCCATCACGGTAGCGGGCACCGGGGAGCTGTTTTTT
CAITVAGTGELFF
>14|once|NA|TRBV5-1|TRBJ1-2
TGCGCCAGCAGCTTGGCAGGCAGGGGAGATGGCTACACCTTC
CASSLAGRGDGYTF
>14|NA|TRBD2|TRBV11-2|TRBJ2-7
TGTGCCAGCAGTTTCTCTAGCGGGAGATACGAGCAGTACTTC
CASSFSSGRYEQYF
>18|NA|TRBD1|TRBV7-2|TRBJ2-7
TGTGCCAGCAGCTTAGCGTTATCTAGGGCAGGGGGCCATTACGAGCAGTACTTC
CASSLALSRAGGHYEQYF
>15|few|NA|TRBV5-1|TRBJ2-6
TGCGCCAGCAGCGCAACTAGCTCTGGGGCCAACGTCCTGACTTTC
CASSATSSGANVLTF
>11|NA|NA|TRBV2|TRBJ2-3
TGTGCCAGCATGCTAGCCGATACGCAGTATTTT
CASMLADTQYF
>13|medium-sized|TRBD1|TRBV11-2|TRBJ2-1
TGTGCCAGCAGCTTAGGGGACAGGGGACCGGAGTTCTTC
CASSLGDRGPEFF
>13|NA|NA|TRBV27|TRBJ2-7
TGTGCCAGCAGTTTATCGCCTCTTGGGGAGCAGTACTTC
CASSLSPLGEQYF
>15|NA|NA|TRBV28|TRBJ1-2
TGTGCCAGCAGTTCTCCAGCCAGGACTAACTATGGCTACACCTTC
CASSSPARTNYGYTF
>17|NA|NA|TRBV9|TRBJ2-5
TGTGCCAGCAGCGTAGCGTTGGGGACCGGAGTCCAAGAGACCCAGTACTTC
CASSVALGTGVQETQYF
>14|NA|NA|TRBV14|TRBJ1-1
TGTGCCAGCAGGCCCTTTCAGGGTGGGACTGAAGCTTTCTTT
CASRPFQGGTEAFF
>15|NA|TRBD1|TRBV19|TRBJ2-2
TGTGCCAGTAACAAACAGGGGGTAAACACCGGGGAGCTGTTTTTT
CASNKQGVNTGELFF
>16|once|TRBD2|TRBV28|TRBJ2-7
TGTGCCAGCTATCCCCAGACTAGCGGGAGGTCCTACGAGCAGTACTTC
CASYPQTSGRSYEQYF
>13|NA|NA|TRBV7-2|TRBJ2-5
TGTGCCAGCAGCTTTAGCGGTCAAGAGACCCAGTACTTC
CASSFSGQETQYF
>17|NA|TRBD2|TRBV7-8|TRBJ2-5
TGTGCCAGCAGCCTCGGGGCAGCGGGAGGGCCTTGGGAGACCCAGTACTTC
CASSLGAAGGPWETQYF
>14|few|TRBD2|TRBV30|TRBJ2-1
TGTGCCTGGAGTGCTAGCGGGAGTAGCCGTGAGCAGTTCTTC
CAWSASGSSREQFF
>18|medium-sized|TRBD2|TRBV18|TRBJ2-3
TGTGCCAGCTCACCATTCCGACTAGCGGGCCCAAGGGGGAATACGCAGTATTTT
CASSPFRLAGPRGNTQYF
>11|NA|NA|TRBV6-5|TRBJ2-7
TGTGCCACCAGTCAATCCTACGAGCAGTACTTC
CATSQSYEQYF
>16|NA|TRBD1|TRBV29-1|TRBJ1-2
TGCAGCGTTGAATTTATGGGGACAGGGGGACTCTATGGCTACACCTTC
CSVEFMGTGGLYGYTF
>17|NA|NA|TRBV28|TRBJ2-7
TGTGCCAGCAGTTTATTCCACCTCGGGAAAAGAGACTACGAGCAGTACTTC
CASSLFHLGKRDYEQYF
>17|NA|TRBD2|TRBV27|TRBJ2-1
TGTGCCAGCAGTCCCAACCCTCTAGCGGGTAACTACAATGAGCAGTTCTTC
CASSPNPLAGNYNEQFF
>19|NA|TRBD2|TRBV7-6|TRBJ2-7
TGTGCCAGCAGCTTTGCCCCTAGCGGGAGGGCCGTTAGGGTCTACGAGCAGTACTTC
CASSFAPSGRAVRVYEQYF
>14|NA|TRBD1|TRBV18|TRBJ2-7
TGTGCCAGCTCACCGGGACAGGGGCGCTACGAGCAGTACTTC
CASSPGQGRYEQYF
>15|NA|TRBD2|TRBV2|TRBJ2-7
TGTGCCAGCAACGGGGTCGGCGGGAGTGCCTCCGAGCAGTACTTC
CASNGVGGSASEQYF
>18|few|NA|TRBV28|TRBJ2-4
TGTGCCAGCACTCCGATCGAGGACAGATCTATAGCCAAAAACATTCAGTACTTC
CASTPIEDRSIAKNIQYF
>17|NA|NA|TRBV7-8|TRBJ2-7
TGTGCCAGCAGCTTAGCAGGGGGGCGTCATAGCTCCTACGAGCAGTACTTC
CASSLAGGRHSSYEQYF
>15|NA|NA|TRBV6-5|TRBJ1-5
TGTGCCAGCAGTTACTCGTTTTCAGAGAATCAGCCCCAGCATTTT
CASSYSFSENQPQHF
>12|medium-sized|NA|TRBV10-3|TRBJ1-5
TGTGCCACCCACGGCCCCAATCAGCCCCAGCATTTT
CATHGPNQPQHF
>17|once|NA|TRBV4-1|TRBJ2-1
TGCGCCAGCAGCCAAGAAAAAGGCGGGAACACCTACAATGAGCAGTTCTTC
CASSQEKGGNTYNEQFF
>14|large|NA|TRBV7-9|TRBJ2-3
TGTGCCAGCAGCTCCCAAGGTGGCACAGATACGCAGTATTTT
CASSSQGGTDTQYF
>13|few|TRBD1|TRBV6-5|TRBJ2-1
TGTGCCAGCAGTCCGACAGGGGAGGCTGAGCAGTTCTTC
CASSPTGEAEQFF
>14|NA|NA|TRBV7-8|TRBJ1-5
TGTGCCAGCAGCTTAGACAGGGCGTGGCAGCCCCAGCATTTT
CASSLDRAWQPQHF
>19|few|NA|TRBV15|TRBJ2-3
TGTGCCACCAGCAGAGATATCCCCAAAGCTAGGGGGGCCACAGATACGCAGTATTTT
CATSRDIPKARGATDTQYF
>16|NA|TRBD1|TRBV2|TRBJ1-5
TGTGCCAGCACCCGGACAGGGTATGATAGCAATCAGCCCCAGCATTTT
CASTRTGYDSNQPQHF